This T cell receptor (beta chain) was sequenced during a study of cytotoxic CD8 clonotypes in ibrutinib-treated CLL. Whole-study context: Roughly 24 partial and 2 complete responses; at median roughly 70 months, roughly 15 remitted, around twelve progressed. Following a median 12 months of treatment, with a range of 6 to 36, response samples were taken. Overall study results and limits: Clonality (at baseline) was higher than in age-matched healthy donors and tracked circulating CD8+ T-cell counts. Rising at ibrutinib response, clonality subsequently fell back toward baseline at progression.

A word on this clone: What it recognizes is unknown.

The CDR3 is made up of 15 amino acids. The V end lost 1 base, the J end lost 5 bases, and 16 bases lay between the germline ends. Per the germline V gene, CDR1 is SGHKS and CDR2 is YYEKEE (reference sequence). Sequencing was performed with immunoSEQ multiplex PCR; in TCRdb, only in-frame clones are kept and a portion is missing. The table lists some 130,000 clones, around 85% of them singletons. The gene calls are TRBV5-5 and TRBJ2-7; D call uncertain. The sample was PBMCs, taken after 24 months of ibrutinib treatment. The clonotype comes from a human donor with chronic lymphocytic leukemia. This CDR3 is CASSLRDVARDEQYF. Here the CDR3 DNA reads TGTGCCAGCAGCTTGCGTGATGTGGCTAGGGACGAGCAGTACTTC.